The rows below give T cell receptor beta chains drawn from one sample of a study of OX40 agonist ivuxolimab in advanced cancers. Repertoires were generated with immunoSEQ multiplex PCR, while TCRdb's copy carries only in-frame clones and drops some. Here the sample spans roughly 81,000 clones, approximately 83% being singletons. Material: CD4+ or CD8+ T cells sorted from blood, obtained in a trial of the OX40 agonist ivuxolimab. These receptors originate from an adult with an advanced solid tumor such as melanoma, head and neck, liver or kidney cancer. CDR3s include the opening cysteine and the closing phenylalanine or tryptophan. The D gene is left open where the match is weak. For some rows the clone size is stated as once, few or many, or as a class when expanded; others skip it.

.	TRBV7-9	.	TRBJ1-6	TGTGCCCGCCGGGTTTTTTCACCCCTCCACTTT	CARRVFSPLHF
.	TRBV6-5	.	TRBJ1-1	TGTGCCAGCACCCAGAGTAGGGGCCGGACTGAAGCTTTCTTT	CASTQSRGRTEAFF
.	TRBV5-1	.	TRBJ2-2	TGCGCCAGCAGCTTGCAAGAGGGGGGCACCGGGGAGCTGTTTTTT	CASSLQEGGTGELFF
.	TRBV5-6	TRBD1	TRBJ2-7	TGTGCCAGCAGCCAACCGGGACAGGGCTACGAGCAGTACTTC	CASSQPGQGYEQYF
.	TRBV7-2	.	TRBJ1-2	TGTGCCAGCAGCACAGAACAGGGTAGCTATGGCTACACCTTC	CASSTEQGSYGYTF
.	TRBV5-6	.	TRBJ1-2	TGTGCCAGCAGCTTGGATGGTGTTGACTATGGCTACACCTTC	CASSLDGVDYGYTF
.	TRBV6-6	TRBD1	TRBJ2-7	TGTGCCAGCAGTTCCCCAGGGGGCCCCTACGAGCAGTACTTC	CASSSPGGPYEQYF
.	TRBV30	.	TRBJ1-4	TGTGCCTCCTTGAGGGAGGATAATGAAAAACTGTTTTTT	CASLREDNEKLFF
.	TRBV5-6	.	TRBJ2-7	TGTGCCAGCAGCCGACTACAGGGACTAACCTACTACGAGCAGTACTTC	CASSRLQGLTYYEQYF
.	TRBV9	TRBD2	TRBJ2-5	TGTGCCAGCAGCGTAGCGGGGACTAGCGGGTCCAAAGAGACCCAGTACTTC	CASSVAGTSGSKETQYF
.	TRBV5-6	.	TRBJ1-1	TGTGCCAGCAGCTTGATAACAGGGCAAACTGAAGCTTTCTTT	CASSLITGQTEAFF
.	TRBV27	TRBD2	TRBJ2-2	TGTGCCAGCAGTCAGCGGGGGGATCGGAACACCGGGGAGCTGTTTTTT	CASSQRGDRNTGELFF
.	TRBV14	.	TRBJ2-1	TGTGCCAGCAGCCTCGGGAGATCGGGGCATGAGCAGTTCTTC	CASSLGRSGHEQFF
.	TRBV2	TRBD1	TRBJ1-5	TGTGCCAGCAGTCGACAGGGATTAGGCAATCAGCCCCAGCATTTT	CASSRQGLGNQPQHF
.	TRBV10-2	TRBD2	TRBJ2-1	TGCGCCAGCAGTGAGTCGATAGGACTAGCCTCCTACAATGAGCAGTTCTTC	CASSESIGLASYNEQFF
few	TRBV4-2	TRBD2	TRBJ2-1	TGTGCCAGCAGCCAAGACCCGGTTCTAGCGGGATTTGAGGGGAACAATGAGCAGTTCTTC	CASSQDPVLAGFEGNNEQFF
once	TRBV2	.	TRBJ2-7	TGTGCCAGCAGTGATAGCGTAAGAGGGTACGAGCAGTACTTC	CASSDSVRGYEQYF
.	TRBV4-3	.	TRBJ1-3	TGCGCCAGCAGCCAAGATCGGCAGGGAAACACCATATATTTT	CASSQDRQGNTIYF
medium-sized	TRBV21-1	.	TRBJ2-7	TGTGCCAGCGGGGTCGGGGGATACGAGCAGTACTTC	CASGVGGYEQYF
.	TRBV7-8	.	TRBJ2-7	TGTGCCAGCAGCCGCATCCCGGACGAGCAGTACTTC	CASSRIPDEQYF
once	TRBV5-1	.	TRBJ2-2	TGCGCCAGCAGCATATCCCCCCCCTCGTGGGTGGAGGGGTCCATCACCGGGGAGCTGTTTTTT	CASSISPPSWVEGSITGELFF
few	TRBV2	.	TRBJ2-2	TGTGCCAGCAGCCCGGGGGCCGGGGAGCTGTTTTTT	CASSPGAGELFF
.	TRBV4-1	TRBD1	TRBJ1-6	TGCGCCAGCAGCTTACGGGACAGGGATAATTCACCCCTCCACTTT	CASSLRDRDNSPLHF
.	TRBV5-1	.	TRBJ1-1	TGCGCCAGCAGACTAGTTCCGGACGGCACTGAAGCTTTCTTT	CASRLVPDGTEAFF
once	TRBV7-9	.	TRBJ2-1	TGTGCCAGCGGACAGTACAATGAGCAGTTCTTC	CASGQYNEQFF
.	TRBV5-1	TRBD2	TRBJ2-7	TGCGCCAGCAGCTCCTTAGCGGGGAGCTCCTACGAGCAGTACTTC	CASSSLAGSSYEQYF
.	TRBV9	TRBD1	TRBJ1-2	TGTGCCAGCAGCAACCGACAGGGGTCAGCTAACTATGGCTACACCTTC	CASSNRQGSANYGYTF
.	TRBV5-6	TRBD1	TRBJ2-1	TGTGCCAGCAGCGGACAGGGTGGGTACAATGAGCAGTTCTTC	CASSGQGGYNEQFF
.	TRBV18	.	TRBJ1-3	TGTGCCAGCTCACCACTAGGTGTTGCAGGAGTCTCTGGAAACACCATATATTTT	CASSPLGVAGVSGNTIYF
.	TRBV5-1	.	TRBJ2-3	TGCGCCAGCAGCTTGGATGGGAAACAGGGAATTAGCACAGATACGCAGTATTTT	CASSLDGKQGISTDTQYF
.	TRBV10-1	.	TRBJ1-1	TGCGCCAGCAGTGAGCAGGAGGGTAAGGGAGCTTTCTTT	CASSEQEGKGAFF
.	TRBV18	TRBD1	TRBJ1-5	TGTGCCAGCTCACCACCAGGGACAGGGGGTTATAGCAATCAGCCCCAGCATTTT	CASSPPGTGGYSNQPQHF
.	TRBV5-1	.	TRBJ2-7	TGCGCCAGCAGCCCGGATAGCGCGCCGCCCTACGGGGAGCAGTACTTC	CASSPDSAPPYGEQYF
.	TRBV5-4	.	TRBJ1-2	TGTGCCAGCAGCCAAGATCCGATTAATGGCTACACCTTC	CASSQDPINGYTF
once	TRBV7-9	.	TRBJ2-7	TGTGCCAGCAGCTCCGAGAGATGGCAGTACTTC	CASSSERWQYF
.	TRBV18	TRBD1	TRBJ2-3	TGTGCCAGCTCACCACCGGGACAGAGCACAGATACGCAGTATTTT	CASSPPGQSTDTQYF
few	TRBV6-5	.	TRBJ1-5	TGTGCCAGCAGTAGCGGGACCCTTAATCAGCCCCAGCATTTT	CASSSGTLNQPQHF
once	TRBV27	.	TRBJ1-1	TGTGCCAGCAGTTTAAGGCCCCCTTTGAACACTGAAGCTTTCTTT	CASSLRPPLNTEAFF
.	TRBV4-3	TRBD2	TRBJ2-7	TGCGCCAGCAGCCAAGTTGTGGGCCCGACTAGCCCCCGCGAGCAGTACTTC	CASSQVVGPTSPREQYF
.	TRBV2	TRBD1	TRBJ1-2	TGTGCCAGCAGTGAAGCGGGGCGAGACAGGGTCAACTATGGCTACACCTTC	CASSEAGRDRVNYGYTF
few	TRBV5-4	TRBD1	TRBJ2-7	TGTGCCAGCAGCAAGGACAGGTTGGCCGACGAGCAGTACTTC	CASSKDRLADEQYF
.	TRBV18	.	TRBJ2-2	TGTGCCAGCTCACCGGGGACGGTTGGGACCGGGGAGCTGTTTTTT	CASSPGTVGTGELFF
few	TRBV4-1	TRBD2	TRBJ2-1	TGCGCCAGCAGCCTCCATAGCGGGAGGATCGGGAATGAGCAGTTCTTC	CASSLHSGRIGNEQFF
.	TRBV4-2	TRBD1	TRBJ1-2	TGTGCCAGCAGCCTTGGGACAGGGCGAGAGAGAAACTATGGCTACACCTTC	CASSLGTGRERNYGYTF
.	TRBV2	.	TRBJ2-1	TGTGCCAGCGGGGTATCAGCGGCCTACAATGAGCAGTTCTTC	CASGVSAAYNEQFF
.	TRBV21-1	.	TRBJ2-7	TGTGCCAGCAGCAAAGAAAGGGTTAGGGGGGCCAACGAGCAGTACTTC	CASSKERVRGANEQYF
.	TRBV10-3	.	TRBJ2-6	TGTGCCATCAGTCGGGACAACTCTGGGGCCAACGTCCTGACTTTC	CAISRDNSGANVLTF
.	TRBV10-3	.	TRBJ1-6	TGTGCCATCAGTGACGGGGGGGAGGGGAATTCACCCCTCCACTTT	CAISDGGEGNSPLHF
.	TRBV19	.	TRBJ2-2	TGTGCCAGTACCCGACGGAACGCCGCGAACACCGGGGAGCTGTTTTTT	CASTRRNAANTGELFF
.	TRBV7-9	TRBD1	TRBJ1-4	TGTGCCAGCAGACAACAGGGGGGCGAAAAACTGTTTTTT	CASRQQGGEKLFF
few	TRBV13	.	TRBJ2-7	TGTGCCAGCAGCTTACAGGCACCAGCCTACGAGCAGTACTTC	CASSLQAPAYEQYF
.	TRBV27	TRBD2	TRBJ2-7	TGTGCCAGCAGCCGACTAGCGGGAGGAGCCTCCTACGAGCAGTACTTC	CASSRLAGGASYEQYF